Listed here are 3 T cell receptor beta chains from one sample, sequenced in a study of cytomegalovirus exposure and HLA in healthy donors. With 60 Vbeta and 13 Jbeta primers, the PCR was carried out. Method: immunoSEQ multiplex PCR; TCRdb's copy keeps in-frame clones and lacks some. The sample gives more than 80,000 clones, 82% of which show up once; 1.6% is in the top ten. Sequencing was done on a sample of PBMCs. Receptor source: a man aged 50-59 years in good health and CMV-seronegative.

This clone was seen more than once but under ten times. The gene calls are TRBV21-1 and TRBJ1-6. TRBV21-1 is a pseudogene locus. The CDR3 sequence is 17 residues long. The CDR3 DNA reads TGTGCCAGCAGCGACCTCCGAGGCGTTCAGTCCAATTCACCCCTCCACTTT. Translated: CASSDLRGVQSNSPLHF.

The chain links TRBV9 to TRBJ2-2; a possible D gene is TRBD1 (6 bases). V gave up 3 bases and J gave up 7 bases, with 16 bases separating them. CDR1 and CDR2 from the germline V gene are SGDLS and YYNGEE. The CDR3 is made up of 15 amino acids. The CDR3 loop reads CASSARMIGGGELFF. The DNA for the CDR3 is TGTGCCAGCAGCGCACGGATGATAGGGGGCGGGGAGCTGTTTTTT.

The chain uses TRBV30 and TRBJ1-2; D perhaps matches TRBD1 (5 bases). In germline, CDR1 is GTSNPN, CDR2 SVGIG (reference sequence). V gave up 2 bases and J gave up 2 bases, with 6 bases separating them. CDR3 length: 12 residues. The CDR3: CAWSRGNYGYTF. In DNA form, the CDR3 reads TGTGCCTGGAGTCGGGGGAACTATGGCTACACCTTC.